The 6 T cell receptor beta chains below come from one sample, sequenced in a study of CD8+CD57+ T cells in acquired aplastic anemia. The template used for profiling TCR beta VDJ and CDR3 was genomic DNA. TCRdb used MiXCR to reprocess the reads, holding one entry per CDR3 protein. The data show around 170,000 distinct CDR3 sequences, about three fifths seen once. The source material was sorted CD4+, CD8+, or CD8+CD57+ T cells (not recorded which) from PBMCs. The receptor set was obtained from a human donor in good health.

This chain links TRBV7-2 with TRBJ1-2; tentative D call: TRBD1 (6 bases). CDR1 is SGHTA and CDR2 is FQGNSA in the germline V gene. CDR3 size: 13 residues. Between the trimmed V and J ends, which lost 10 bases and 3 bases, there was a span of 15 bases. Here the CDR3 reads CAIPRQDHYGYTF. In DNA form, the CDR3 reads TGTGCCATCCCGAGACAGGACCACTATGGCTACACCTTC. Looking up the rest from reference TRBV7-2 and TRBJ1-2 gives the full variable domain: GAGVSQSPSNKVTEKGKDVELRCDPISGHTALYWYRQSLGQGLEFLIYFQGNSAPDKSGLPSDRFSAERTGGSVSTLTIQRTQQEDSAVYLCAIPRQDHYGYTFGSGTRLTVV.

J is TRBJ2-2 and V is TRBV6-4; TRBD2 matches at 9 bases. The CDR3 length is 16 residues. Germline CDR1 reads MRHNA; CDR2 reads SNTAGT. The V gene end was trimmed by 1 base and the J gene end by 0 bases; junction bases not matched to a gene: 0. The chain's CDR3 is CASSDLAGANTGELFF. The CDR3, as DNA: TGTGCCAGCAGTGACTTAGCGGGGGCGAACACCGGGGAGCTGTTTTTT.

This clonotype was recorded once. One end of the junction is discordant with germline, which a read error may explain. The CDR3: CASSPLTGTGRAGANVLTF. CDR3 DNA sequence: TGTGCCAGCAGTCCACTGACCGGGACAGGGAGGGCTGGGGCCAACGTCCTGACTTTC. V usage is TRBV24-1 and J usage is TRBJ2-6; 9 bases agree with TRBD1. CDR3 length equals 19 residues. Germline CDR1 is KGHDR and CDR2 is SFDVKD.

This sequence joins TRBV25-1 and TRBJ2-1, with 7 bases fitting TRBD2. Germline lookup yields CDR1 MGHDK and CDR2 SYGVNS. This CDR3 contains 13 residues. The ends lost 8 bases at V and 8 bases at J; junction bases unmatched: 9. In nucleotides, the CDR3 is TGTGCCAGCGTGAGAGCGGGATGGGATGAGCAGTTCTTC. Translating gives CASVRAGWDEQFF.

The chain joins TRBV14 to TRBJ2-5; no clear D gene. V lost 1 base and J 2 bases, leaving 8 bases between the germline ends. The germline CDR1 and CDR2 sequences are SGHDN and FVKESK. CDR3 length: 14 amino acids. The CDR3 DNA reads as TGTGCCAGCAGCCAAGCAGCAGGACAAGAGACCCAGTACTTC. This translates into CASSQAAGQETQYF.

This clonotype was picked up one time. The chain carries TRBV9 and TRBJ2-5; TRBD1 might be the D (5 bases). The CDR3 totals 13 residues. Trimming took off 0 bases at V and 7 bases at J, with 10 bases between the two ends. CDR1 is SGDLS, CDR2 YYNGEE, per germline. The CDR3 DNA sequence: TGTGCCAGCAGCGTAGGGGGCGTGGGGACCCAGTACTTC. This gives the protein CASSVGGVGTQYF.